Below, 30 T cell receptor beta chains from the same sample are listed, as sequenced in a study of radiotherapy plus CTLA-4 blockade in lung cancer. Assay: immunoSEQ multiplex PCR; the TCRdb copy retains only in-frame clones and omits some. The sample gives approximately 95,000 clones, roughly four fifths of which show up once; under 4% is in the top ten. Sequencing was performed on peripheral blood, taken from a patient treated with radiotherapy plus ipilimumab. The receptors derive from a human donor with non-small cell lung cancer who had a partial response to radiotherapy plus ipilimumab.

J is TRBJ2-5 and V is TRBV5-1; D remains unclear. CDR3 size: 13 residues. Trimming took off 4 bases at V and 6 bases at J, with 13 bases between the two ends. Germline V lookup: CDR1 SGHRS, CDR2 YFSETQ. CDR3 sequence reads: CASSLPESQTQYF. Written as DNA, the CDR3 is TGCGCCAGCAGCCTCCCCGAGAGCCAGACCCAGTACTTC.

V is TRBV7-8 and J is TRBJ1-1; TRBD1 is a possible D gene (5 bases). CDR3 length equals 14 residues. Trimming shortened V by 3 bases and J by 5 bases, and 13 bases separated the two germline ends. Germline V gives CDR1 SGHVS, CDR2 FQNEAQ. As DNA, the CDR3 is TGTGCCAGCAGCTTGCTGGGGGGAGGTACTGAAGCTTTCTTT. Its translation is CASSLLGGGTEAFF.

V is TRBV18 and J is TRBJ2-2, with D maybe TRBD1 (5 bases). Germline loops: CDR1 KGHSH, CDR2 LQKENI. Trimming stripped 3 bases from V and 4 bases from J, with 15 bases between. The CDR3 contains 16 residues. CDR3 coding DNA: TGTGCCAGCTCACCCCTGGCAGGGCTTTCCACCGGGGAGCTGTTTTTT. This translates into CASSPLAGLSTGELFF.

V and J are TRBV2 and TRBJ2-5; 8 bases fit TRBD2. The CDR3 is 14 residues long. V lost 1 base and J lost 4; bases outside the gene matches: 2. Germline assignment: CDR1 SNHLY and CDR2 FYNNEI. Written as DNA, the CDR3 is TGTGCCAGCAGTGAAGTTCTAGCGGGAGAGACCCAGTACTTC. Translated: CASSEVLAGETQYF.

V gene TRBV28 combines with J gene TRBJ2-1; 10 positions match TRBD2. With 5 bases clipped from V and 3 bases from J, the junction kept 13 bases outside the gene matches. The CDR3 sequence is 18 residues long. The germline CDR1 and CDR2 sequences are MDHEN and SYDVKM. The CDR3 nucleotides are TGTGCCAGCAGTCTTTTCTCAATAGCGGGAGGTCTCTACAATGAGCAGTTCTTC. Translation: CASSLFSIAGGLYNEQFF.

The chain recombines TRBV28 with TRBJ2-3, with D possibly matching TRBD1 (5 bases). V lost 7 bases to trimming and J lost 0 bases, with 14 bases between them. The CDR3 has 15 amino acids. Germline V gives CDR1 MDHEN, CDR2 SYDVKM. CDR3 sequence (DNA): TGTGCCAGCACCGAAGGGGTGATTAGCACAGATACGCAGTATTTT. It is translated as CASTEGVISTDTQYF.

This chain uses TRBV6-5 with TRBJ2-6; 7 bases align to TRBD1. CDR1 is MNHEY, CDR2 SVGAGI, per germline. The CDR3 is made up of 16 amino acids. The J segment lost 2 bases and the V segment lost 2 bases, leaving 3 bases of the junction unmatched. The DNA of the CDR3 is TGTGCCAGCAGTTACCGTACAGGGGCTGGGGCCAACGTCCTGACTTTC. Translated: CASSYRTGAGANVLTF.

In the case of this clone: One end of the junction varies from germline; a read error may be responsible. This chain connects TRBV6-5 to TRBJ1-2; weak D call: TRBD1 (6 bases). CDR3 length: 14 residues. CDR1 is MNHEY, CDR2 SVGAGI, per germline. The CDR3 DNA reads TGTGCCATCAGTGAGGCCACAGGGTACTATGGCTACACCTTC. Encoded protein: CAISEATGYYGYTF.

The rearrangement uses TRBV28 and TRBJ2-2, with TRBD1 identical over 8 bases. The length of the CDR3 is 17 residues. CDR1 MDHEN and CDR2 SYDVKM come from the germline V gene. J was trimmed by 1 base and V by 5 bases; bases with no gene match: 9. CDR3 amino acids: CASSRGGGQGNTGELFF. As DNA, the CDR3 is TGTGCCAGCAGTAGGGGAGGAGGACAGGGGAACACCGGGGAGCTGTTTTTT.

The chain recombines TRBV28 with TRBJ2-2; D may be TRBD2 (6 bases). CDR1 and CDR2 from the germline V gene are MDHEN and SYDVKM. This CDR3 has 15 amino acids. V lost 3 bases, J lost 0 bases, and 8 bases lay in between. The DNA of the CDR3 is TGTGCCAGCAGTTTGGGGGGAGCGAACACCGGGGAGCTGTTTTTT. Encoded protein: CASSLGGANTGELFF.

The chain recombines TRBV7-3 with TRBJ2-5, with TRBD1 as a possible D gene (6 bases). The germline V gene encodes CDR1 SGHTA and CDR2 FQGTGA. Trimming took off 2 bases at V and 7 bases at J, with 11 bases between the two ends. This CDR3 contains 13 residues. The CDR3 reads CASSLGQPSTQYF. The DNA for the CDR3 is TGTGCCAGCAGCTTAGGACAGCCCTCGACCCAGTACTTC.

This chain connects TRBV9 to TRBJ2-3; 10 bases are shared with TRBD2. Unmatched junction bases numbered 12, after V lost 4 bases and J lost 1 base. Germline V CDR1 and CDR2: SGDLS, YYNGEE. The CDR3 runs to 18 residues. CDR3 DNA sequence: TGTGCCAGCAGCAACGGGGCTAGCGGGAGATTTGGCACAGATACGCAGTATTTT. It is translated as CASSNGASGRFGTDTQYF.

The rearrangement joins TRBV5-1 to TRBJ1-1; perhaps TRBD1 as D (6 bases). V shed 0 bases and J shed 5 bases, with 11 bases lying between them. The CDR3 length is 14 residues. Germline-derived CDR1 and CDR2 are SGHRS and YFSETQ. CDR3 protein: CASSLVGGSTEAFF. The CDR3 DNA follows: TGCGCCAGCAGCTTGGTAGGGGGAAGTACTGAAGCTTTCTTT.

The V gene is TRBV18, the J gene TRBJ2-5; TRBD2 matches at 15 bases. The length of the CDR3 is 15 residues. From germline, CDR1 is KGHSH and CDR2 LQKENI. The J segment lost 5 bases and the V segment lost 3 bases, leaving 1 base of the junction unmatched. DNA of the CDR3: TGTGCCAGCTCACCCGGACTAGCGGGAGGGGAGACCCAGTACTTC. It is translated as CASSPGLAGGETQYF.

J is TRBJ2-2 and V is TRBV6-1, with a tentative D call TRBD2 (5 bases). CDR3 length equals 14 residues. Germline CDR1 is MNHNS and CDR2 is SASEGT. Trimming removed 7 bases at V and 6 bases at J, with 15 bases between. CDR3 nucleotides: TGTGCCAGCAAGGAGTCTAGCAAGCCCGGGGAGCTGTTTTTT. Amino acid sequence: CASKESSKPGELFF.

The gene calls are TRBV19 and TRBJ2-7, with TRBD2 as a possible D gene (7 bases). Per the germline V gene, CDR1 is LNHDA and CDR2 is SQIVND (reference sequence). The CDR3 extends over 17 amino acids. V lost 2 bases to trimming and J lost 6 bases, with 23 bases between them. The CDR3 region has the DNA TGTGCCAGTAGTATATATCGCCGGGGGGCACAAACGAGCGAGCAGTACTTC. The encoded protein is CASSIYRRGAQTSEQYF.

The CDR3 sequence is CASSSQQGSRGYTF. CDR3 DNA sequence: TGTGCCAGCAGCTCTCAACAGGGTTCGCGTGGCTACACCTTC. This chain joins TRBV9 and TRBJ1-2; a weak D match, TRBD1 (6 bases). The CDR3 spans 14 residues. Between the trimmed V and J ends, which lost 4 bases and 7 bases, there was a span of 17 bases. Germline V lookup: CDR1 SGDLS, CDR2 YYNGEE.

CDR3 sequence (DNA): TGCGCCAGCAGCCAAGGGGTGGACAGGGGCGGGAATCAGCCCCAGCATTTT. This translates into CASSQGVDRGGNQPQHF. The chain recombines TRBV4-1 with TRBJ1-5; 9 nucleotides align to TRBD1. Germline CDR1 reads MGHRA; CDR2 reads YSYEKL. CDR3 size: 17 residues. Trimming took 1 base from V and 4 from J; bases not matched to a gene: 8.

This sequence joins TRBV7-2 and TRBJ1-2, with 8 bases aligning to TRBD1. Germline trimming cut 4 bases from V and 6 bases from J; bases unmatched to any gene: 13. Germline CDR1 SGHTA, CDR2 FQGNSA. The CDR3 spans 16 residues. This CDR3 is CASSSRFPTGEDGYTF. The CDR3 bases are TGTGCCAGCAGCTCTAGGTTCCCGACAGGGGAGGATGGCTACACCTTC.

The V call is TRBV11-3, the J call TRBJ2-7; tentatively, D is TRBD1 (6 bases). Germline-derived CDR1 and CDR2 are SGHNT and YENEEA. This CDR3 has 13 residues. V dropped 2 bases and J dropped 7 bases, with 12 bases sitting between them. CDR3 coding DNA: TGTGCCAGCAGCTTAAGCCAGGGGAAGGAGCAGTACTTC. It is translated as CASSLSQGKEQYF.

This sequence joins TRBV7-6 and TRBJ2-3, with TRBD2 as a possible D gene (5 bases). The length of the CDR3 is 14 residues. Trimming removed 0 bases at V and 3 bases at J, with 7 bases between. Germline V lookup: CDR1 SGHVS, CDR2 FNYEAQ. CDR3 nucleotide sequence: TGTGCCAGCAGCTTAGCCTTAGCGACAGATACGCAGTATTTT. Its protein is CASSLALATDTQYF. The full variable domain, in which reference TRBV7-6 and TRBJ2-3 provide the parts outside the CDR3, is GAGVSQSPRYKVTKRGQDVALRCDPISGHVSLYWYRQALGQGPEFLTYFNYEAQQDKSGLPNDRFSAERPEGSISTLTIQRTEQRDSAMYRCASSLALATDTQYFGPGTRLTVL.

This clone is a singleton in its sample. V usage is TRBV29-1 and J usage is TRBJ2-1, with D maybe TRBD2 (5 bases). Germline values: CDR1 SQVTM, CDR2 ANQGSEA. This CDR3 spans 13 amino acids. V lost 6 bases to trimming and J lost 5 bases, with 14 bases between them. As DNA, the CDR3 is TGCAGCGTGTCCCCTAGCTACGACAATGAGCAGTTCTTC. Encoded protein: CSVSPSYDNEQFF.

The CDR3 bases are TGTGCCAGCAGCGTAGAGGGGTTAGAGACCCAGTACTTC. Protein: CASSVEGLETQYF. The chain links TRBV9 to TRBJ2-5; D is perhaps TRBD1 (5 bases). Trimming removed 0 bases at V and 4 bases at J, with 7 bases between. CDR1 is SGDLS, CDR2 YYNGEE, per germline. The CDR3 covers 13 residues.

This sequence joins TRBV7-8 and TRBJ2-2; weak D call: TRBD2 (5 bases). The CDR3 has 16 amino acids. Germline values: CDR1 SGHVS, CDR2 FQNEAQ. Trimming removed 1 base at V and 1 base at J, with 10 bases between. The CDR3 DNA sequence: TGTGCCAGCAGCTTAGGTGTGGCGGGGAACACCGGGGAGCTGTTTTTT. Translating gives CASSLGVAGNTGELFF.

The CDR3 nucleotides read TGTGCCAGCGGTCCCGAGGCGGGGGCCAACGTCCTGACTTTC. It encodes CASGPEAGANVLTF. The chain employs TRBV19 and TRBJ2-6; D not resolved. V lost 9 bases and J lost 4, with 13 bases in between. The germline V gene encodes CDR1 LNHDA and CDR2 SQIVND (reference sequence). The CDR3 contains 14 residues.

V is TRBV29-1 and J is TRBJ2-3, with a tentative D call TRBD2 (5 bases). Germline V gene sequence: CDR1 SQVTM, CDR2 ANQGSEA. Trimming removed 6 bases at V and 4 bases at J, with 23 bases between. This CDR3 is built from 16 residues. As DNA, the CDR3 is TGCAGCGTCGACCCAAACGGGATCCTAAGTTCAGATACGCAGTATTTT. Translating it yields CSVDPNGILSSDTQYF.

The chain employs TRBV28 and TRBJ1-2; no clear D gene. V lost 5 bases to trimming and J lost 3 bases, with 10 bases between them. The CDR3 is 13 residues long. Germline V CDR1 and CDR2: MDHEN, SYDVKM. Here the CDR3 DNA reads TGTGCCAGCAGTCGAGGGTTTGACTATGGCTACACCTTC. Translated, it gives CASSRGFDYGYTF.

The chain recombines TRBV19 with TRBJ2-7; D is perhaps TRBD1 (6 bases). With 6 bases removed from V and 0 bases from J, the gap between germline ends came to 15 bases. Germline CDR1 is LNHDA and CDR2 is SQIVND (reference sequence). This CDR3 contains 15 residues. This CDR3 is CASRPDRFSSYEQYF. In DNA form, the CDR3 reads TGTGCCAGTAGACCTGACAGGTTCAGCTCCTACGAGCAGTACTTC.

This clone was observed a handful of times. The V call is TRBV7-3, the J call TRBJ1-1; no clear D. CDR1 and CDR2 from the germline V gene are SGHTA and FQGTGA. V was clipped by 4 bases and J by 6 bases, with 21 bases between them. The CDR3 runs to 16 residues. The CDR3 DNA reads as TGTGCCAGCAGCTCCTCGTCCTACAGTGGCGGGGCTGAAGCTTTCTTT. Translated: CASSSSSYSGGAEAFF.

V usage is TRBV14 and J usage is TRBJ1-3; D is possibly TRBD1 (5 bases). The germline CDR1 and CDR2 sequences are SGHDN and FVKESK. The CDR3 spans 16 residues. The germline V and J ends were trimmed by 1 base and 3 bases, with 13 bases remaining between them. The CDR3 region has the DNA TGTGCCAGCAGCCAAGGATGGGGGACTAATGGAAACACCATATATTTT. As protein: CASSQGWGTNGNTIYF.